This T cell receptor beta chain was documented in a study of human T cells and chemical hapten exposure. Study as a whole: For sensitization, 2% DPC was applied to a roughly 2 cm by roughly 2 cm patch of upper inner arm skin.

Time point of the sample: pre-sensitization, week 0. The treatment: therapeutic diphenylcyclopropenone sensitization with weekly scalp DPC. From whole blood left unfractionated, total RNA was extracted. Study outcomes and limitations: The number of TCRs over 1 in 1000 frequency stayed unchanged after DPC.

TCRdb processed the RACE reads anew with MiXCR; each CDR3 protein has one entry. The data hold 35,000 to 40,000 distinct CDR3 sequences, with about 12% observed a single time. In the case of this clonotype: Antigen unknown.

The clonotype was recovered from a woman between 40 and 50 years old with alopecia areata. Some clones in this sample may be carry-over from other donors' samples. The specimen comprised whole blood, sampled in connection with sensitization to the hapten diphenylcyclopropenone (DPC).

The CDR3 region is CASSSQGASSGYTF. Written as DNA, the CDR3 is TGTGCCAGCAGTTCCCAGGGGGCGTCGAGTGGCTACACCTTC. This rearrangement joins TRBV28 to TRBJ1-2; 8 bases align to TRBD1. The CDR3 covers 14 residues. V shed 4 bases, J shed 7 bases, and the junction held 8 bases outside the gene matches. Germline V gene lookup returns CDR1 MDHEN and CDR2 SYDVKM.